The rows below give T cell receptor beta chains drawn from one sample of a study of T cells in Graves' hyperthyroidism and ophthalmopathy. MiXCR, applied by TCRdb to the multiplex PCR reads, yields one record per CDR3 protein. Altogether around 400,000 distinct CDR3 sequences are present, around 25% being singletons, with the ten largest covering less than 85%. Input material: blood. These receptors originate from a man aged 50-59 years with Graves' hyperthyroidism. CDR3s include the opening cysteine and the closing phenylalanine or tryptophan. A D gene is named only where the DNA matches it firmly. Some rows have no size entry. The others give once, few or many, or a class for an expanded clone.

clone size,V gene,J gene,D gene,CDR3 DNA,CDR3 protein
many,TRBV4-1,TRBJ2-2,.,TGCGCCAGCAGCCAAGACACCCGGGACCGCGGGAACACCGGGGAGCTGTTTTTT,CASSQDTRDRGNTGELFF
many,TRBV28,TRBJ2-5,.,TGTGCCAGCACCCCCCCAGGGGTGGGCCAAGAGACCCAGTACTTC,CASTPPGVGQETQYF
.,TRBV20-1,TRBJ2-7,TRBD2,TGCAGTGCTAGGAACCGACTAGCGGGAGGTTACGAGCAGTACTTC,CSARNRLAGGYEQYF
few,TRBV12-5,TRBJ1-2,.,TGTGCTAGTGGTTTGGTACGGACGGATGTAGCTAACTATGGCTACACCTTC,CASGLVRTDVANYGYTF
few,TRBV12-3/TRBV12-4,TRBJ1-1,.,TGTGCCAGCAGTCCCGGGACGGCCACTGAAGCTTTCTTT,CASSPGTATEAFF
few,TRBV7-2,TRBJ2-1,.,TGTGCCAGCAGCCCCAACACGGTTGGGCTCCCCTACAATGAGCAGTTCTTC,CASSPNTVGLPYNEQFF
.,TRBV6-9,TRBJ2-7,.,TGTGCCAGCAGTTATTTGGACGCTAACGAGCAGTACTTC,CASSYLDANEQYF
.,TRBV5-6,TRBJ2-5,.,TGTGCCAGCAGCTCGGCCCCTGGTGCGGAGACCCAGTACTTC,CASSSAPGAETQYF
.,TRBV20-1,TRBJ2-3,.,TGCAGTGCTAGACAACAGGGCACAGATACGCAGTATTTT,CSARQQGTDTQYF
.,TRBV5-1,TRBJ2-1,TRBD2,TGCGCCAGCAGCTTGGAGGCTAGCGGGAGTGGGGGTGAGCAGTTCTTC,CASSLEASGSGGEQFF
.,TRBV12-5,TRBJ2-4,.,TGTGCTAGTGGTTTGGTAGAGGACAGCATTCAGTACTTC,CASGLVEDSIQYF
.,TRBV5-6,TRBJ2-7,.,TGTGCCAGCAGCTTTCCAGGGAAGGACGAGCAGTACTTC,CASSFPGKDEQYF
.,TRBV27,TRBJ2-7,.,TGTGCCAGCAGTTTCGGAGAGGGTCTCGACGAGCAGTACTTC,CASSFGEGLDEQYF
.,TRBV7-9,TRBJ1-5,TRBD1,TGTGCCAGCAGCCCGCTTTACAGGGGCGATCAGCCCCAGCATTTT,CASSPLYRGDQPQHF
.,TRBV24-1,TRBJ2-3,.,TGTGCCACCAGTGATGAGGGGGCGGGAGCGTGGGAAGATACGCAGTATTTT,CATSDEGAGAWEDTQYF
.,TRBV6-1,TRBJ2-7,.,TGTGCCAGCAGTGTCATTACAAAAAACTCCTACGAGCAGTACTTC,CASSVITKNSYEQYF
.,TRBV9,TRBJ1-1,TRBD1,TGTGCCAGCAGCGGAGACAGGGGCGCAGCTTTCTTT,CASSGDRGAAFF
.,TRBV14,TRBJ2-5,TRBD2,TGTGCCAGCAGCCAGTGGGGACTACACCAAGAGACCCAGTACTTC,CASSQWGLHQETQYF
.,TRBV20-1,TRBJ2-7,.,TGCAGTGCTGGGAAGACAGGTCTGAGGTACGAGCAGTACTTC,CSAGKTGLRYEQYF
few,TRBV6-5,TRBJ2-4,.,TGTGCCAGCAGTTACTCAGCCCGGTTGAAAAACATTCAGTACTTC,CASSYSARLKNIQYF
.,TRBV3-1,TRBJ2-3,.,TGTGCCAGCAGCGAGCGGGGCACAGATACGCAGTATTTT,CASSERGTDTQYF
many,TRBV2,TRBJ2-5,TRBD2,TGTGCCAGCAGCGCCACCCGAGCGGGATTGGAGGAGACCCAGTACTTC,CASSATRAGLEETQYF
.,TRBV6-5,TRBJ1-3,.,TGTGCCAGCAGTTATGCAGCGAACACCATATATTTT,CASSYAANTIYF
many,TRBV6-1,TRBJ2-3,TRBD2,TGTGCCAGCTCCAGACTAGCGGGAGTTCCCACAGATACGCAGTATTTT,CASSRLAGVPTDTQYF
.,TRBV7-2,TRBJ2-6,.,TGTGCCAGCAGCTTAAGCTACTCTGGGGCCAACGTCCTGACTTTC,CASSLSYSGANVLTF
.,TRBV5-1,TRBJ2-7,.,TGCGCCAGCAGCTTGGTTGGCGACAGTTCCTACGAGCAGTACTTC,CASSLVGDSSYEQYF
.,TRBV7-9,TRBJ1-5,.,TGTGCCAGCAGCTTGGGTGGGGGGGCCGATCAGCCCCAGCATTTT,CASSLGGGADQPQHF
few,TRBV20-1,TRBJ2-1,.,TGCAGTGCTAGAGATCGACTCCTTGGTGAGCAGTTCTTC,CSARDRLLGEQFF
few,TRBV28,TRBJ2-7,.,TGTGCCAGCAGTCTACCCTCCCCCTCCTACGAGCAGTACTTC,CASSLPSPSYEQYF
many,TRBV24-1,TRBJ2-1,TRBD1,TGTGCCACCAGTGATCCACCGGGACAGGGTCGAGAGCAGTTCTTC,CATSDPPGQGREQFF
.,TRBV5-1,TRBJ2-1,TRBD2,TGCGCCAGCAGCTTGGTAGCGGGGACAACCTACAATGAGCAGTTCTTC,CASSLVAGTTYNEQFF
.,TRBV10-3,TRBJ1-1,TRBD1,TGTGCCATCAGTGAGTCCGTGGGACAGGGTTCGGGGAACACTGAAGCTTTCTTT,CAISESVGQGSGNTEAFF
.,TRBV19,TRBJ2-3,.,TGTGCCAGTAGTGTGACAATCACAGATACGCAGTATTTT,CASSVTITDTQYF
many,TRBV20-1,TRBJ2-7,TRBD2,TGCAGTGTACCGACTAGCGGGAGTTCCTACGAGCAGTACTTC,CSVPTSGSSYEQYF
few,TRBV2,TRBJ1-4,.,TGTGCCAGCAGCCCCTCAGGCCGGATTAATGAAAAACTGTTTTTT,CASSPSGRINEKLFF
.,TRBV11-3,TRBJ2-6,.,TGTGCCAGCAGCTTAGTTCCCTTCTCTGGGGCCAACGTCCTGACTTTC,CASSLVPFSGANVLTF
few,TRBV30,TRBJ2-7,TRBD2,TGTGCCTGGAGGGACCTAGGAGGGAGGGCCCCCTACGAGCAGTACTTC,CAWRDLGGRAPYEQYF
few,TRBV6-1,TRBJ1-1,.,TGTGCCAGCAGTCCGATTGGGGGATTCATGGATGCTTTCTTT,CASSPIGGFMDAFF
few,TRBV2,TRBJ2-5,TRBD1,TGTGCCAGGGAGGACAGGGAAGAGGAGACCCAGTACTTC,CAREDREEETQYF
many,TRBV3-1,TRBJ1-2,TRBD1,TGTGCCAGCAGCCAAGATCGAGGAACAGGGGGTGGCTACACCTTC,CASSQDRGTGGGYTF
.,TRBV11-2,TRBJ2-4,.,TGTGCCAGCAGCCAAAGGGCGGGGGCCAAAAACATTCAGTACTTC,CASSQRAGAKNIQYF
few,TRBV13,TRBJ2-7,TRBD2,TGTGCCAGCAGCTCAGGACTAGGAGTTCCCTACGAGCAGTACTTC,CASSSGLGVPYEQYF
.,TRBV12-3/TRBV12-4,TRBJ2-3,.,TGTGCCAGCAACGGACCAGAGACAGATACGCAGTATTTT,CASNGPETDTQYF
.,TRBV7-6,TRBJ2-3,.,TGTGCCAGCAGCTTAGGTTCGGCTTGGGCAGATACGCAGTATTTT,CASSLGSAWADTQYF
.,TRBV6-2/TRBV6-3,TRBJ2-5,.,TGTGCCAGCAGTTACTCGAGTCAGCTTACAGAGACCCAGTACTTC,CASSYSSQLTETQYF
many,TRBV12-3/TRBV12-4,TRBJ2-2,TRBD1,TGTGCCAGCAGTTGGAGGACAGGGCACACCGGGGAGCTGTTTTTT,CASSWRTGHTGELFF
.,TRBV30,TRBJ2-3,TRBD2,TGTGCCTGGAGTGTACAAAGGTCTTCGCCTAGCGGCTCAGATACGCAGTATTTT,CAWSVQRSSPSGSDTQYF
.,TRBV2,TRBJ1-1,TRBD1,TGTGCCAGCAGTGCCGGGACAGGGGTGATTGAAGCTTTCTTT,CASSAGTGVIEAFF
few,TRBV11-3,TRBJ2-5,.,TGTGCCAGCAGCTTCCCGTCGGAGACCCAGTACTTC,CASSFPSETQYF
.,TRBV7-2,TRBJ2-2,.,TGTGCCAGCAAGGTCGGCCCGAACACCGGGGAGCTGTTTTTT,CASKVGPNTGELFF